The T cell receptor beta chain described here comes from a study of read filtering for tumor transcriptome and immune sequencing. Molecular barcoded adaptors covering alpha/delta and beta/gamma chains were used on roughly 400 ng RNA. TCRdb recomputed calls from the reads with MiXCR, one row per CDR3 protein. The sample records around 26,000 distinct CDR3 sequences, about 15% being singletons. V lost 4 bases and J lost 3; bases outside the gene matches: 2. This CDR3 contains 14 residues. CDR1 and CDR2 (germline): MNHNS, SASEGT. There are many counts of this clonotype. This TCR derives from a donor at least 40 years old with multiple myeloma. The rearrangement uses TRBV6-1 and TRBJ2-2, with 7 bases that match TRBD1. The sequencing input was a population of CD138-negative cells sorted from bone marrow. CDR3 nucleotide sequence: TGTGCCAGCAGTGGGCAGGGGGACACCGGGGAGCTGTTTTTT. It specifies CASSGQGDTGELFF.